A selection of T cell receptor beta chains follows, all from one sample in a study of CD4+ T cells in melanoma. TCRdb keeps only in-frame clones here, not all; method: immunoSEQ multiplex PCR. This sample carries approximately 110,000 clones, over 80% of them seen once, and the ten largest clones take roughly 3.3%. Specimen: peripheral blood. These receptors came from a human donor with melanoma. Each CDR3 is given with its conserved first and last residue. The D gene is left open where the match is weak. Not all rows give a size; the values are once, few, many and, for expanded clones, a class.

J gene,V gene,clone size,D gene,CDR3 DNA,CDR3 protein
TRBJ2-2,TRBV11-3,NA,TRBD1,TGTGCCAGCAGCTCACAGGGGGCGAACACCGGGGAGCTGTTTTTT,CASSSQGANTGELFF
TRBJ2-6,TRBV10-1,NA,NA,TGCGCCAGCAGTGTCGGGTTGGGGATAACTGGGGCCAACGTCCTGACTTTC,CASSVGLGITGANVLTF
TRBJ2-2,TRBV6-5,NA,NA,TGTGCCAGCAGTATCCGACAGGTTACCGGGGAGCTGTTTTTT,CASSIRQVTGELFF
TRBJ2-7,TRBV7-8,NA,NA,TGTGCCAGCACCTCCTGGCAGGCAGACGAGCAGTACTTC,CASTSWQADEQYF
TRBJ2-3,TRBV6-1,NA,NA,TGTGCCAGCGGCTTGTCAGATACGCAGTATTTT,CASGLSDTQYF
TRBJ1-3,TRBV2,NA,NA,TGTGCCAGCAGTCCAAGCTCTGGAAACACCATATATTTT,CASSPSSGNTIYF
TRBJ2-7,TRBV7-9,NA,NA,TGTGCCAGCAGCTCGCGGGACGGGTACTACGAGCAGTACTTC,CASSSRDGYYEQYF
TRBJ2-1,TRBV7-2,NA,TRBD2,TGTGCCAGCAGCTCAAGGACTCAGCGGGGCTCCTACAATGAGCAGTTCTTC,CASSSRTQRGSYNEQFF
TRBJ1-2,TRBV11-2,once,NA,TGTGCCAGCAGTTATCTTAACTATGGCTACACCTTC,CASSYLNYGYTF
TRBJ2-1,TRBV27,NA,NA,TGTGCCAGCAGCTCCCCAACCGGGACCAATCTAAGAGGACTCGTCAATGAGCAGTTCTTC,CASSSPTGTNLRGLVNEQFF
TRBJ1-5,TRBV5-4,NA,NA,TGTGCCAGCAGCTTGGATCGGGCAAGCAATCAGCCCCAGCATTTT,CASSLDRASNQPQHF
TRBJ2-7,TRBV5-1,NA,TRBD2,TGCGCCAGCAGTGGGGGGGGATACGAGCAGTACTTC,CASSGGGYEQYF
TRBJ1-2,TRBV18,once,NA,TGTGCCAGCTCACCACCGGCAGGGACCTTTGAATACACCTTC,CASSPPAGTFEYTF
TRBJ2-2,TRBV2,few,NA,TGTGCCAGCAGCTACACCGGGGAGCTGTTTTTT,CASSYTGELFF
TRBJ1-5,TRBV27,NA,NA,TGTGCCAGGGACCACGGCCGCAATCAGCCCCAGCATTTT,CARDHGRNQPQHF
TRBJ2-1,TRBV19,NA,NA,TGTGCCAGTAGTATGGTGGGAGCGTACAATGAGCAGTTCTTC,CASSMVGAYNEQFF
TRBJ1-3,TRBV30,NA,NA,TGTGCCTGGAATACGGGAGCGGGAAACACCATATATTTT,CAWNTGAGNTIYF
TRBJ2-1,TRBV6-6,NA,NA,TGTGCCAGCAGTTACTCGGCACTCCCAGAGCAGTTCTTC,CASSYSALPEQFF
TRBJ2-3,TRBV6-5,NA,TRBD2,TGTGCCAGCACTCTAGCGGGAGATACGCAGTATTTT,CASTLAGDTQYF
TRBJ2-7,TRBV7-3,NA,TRBD1,TGTGCCAGCAGTTCAGGACAGGGGGGCCGGCAGTACTTC,CASSSGQGGRQYF
TRBJ2-7,TRBV27,few,TRBD1,TGTGCCAGCAGTTTTAGACAGGGGGGCTACGAGCAGTACTTC,CASSFRQGGYEQYF
TRBJ2-3,TRBV19,NA,TRBD2,TGTGCCAGTAGTATCATCCGGGGGGGCTTAGAAGATACGCAGTATTTT,CASSIIRGGLEDTQYF